What follows is one TCR beta chain and its context. The antigen is undetermined. Clones were sequenced by immunoSEQ multiplex PCR, and TCRdb holds only the in-frame ones, with some missing. This sample carries 75,000 to 100,000 clones, more than 65% of them seen once, and the ten largest clones take about 16%. Germline V lookup: CDR1 SQVTM, CDR2 ANQGSEA. J was trimmed by 3 bases and V by 3 bases; bases with no gene match: 8. The CDR3 sequence is 16 residues long. The data originate from a study of Ad26.COV2.S vaccination and SARS-CoV-2 variants. Whole-study findings and limits: Those who received the vaccine showed greater spike-specific TCR breadth than those given placebo. TCR breadth and depth estimates may have understated total T cell responses. After vaccination, substantial breadth of spike-specific CD8+ and CD4+ responses was reported.

The chain combines TRBV29-1 with TRBJ2-3; TRBD2 agrees at 11 bases. The source is a human donor who had recovered from COVID-19. The sequencing here drew on peripheral blood, taken after recovery from COVID-19. The CDR3 DNA reads TGCAGCGTTGATCTGGGTAGCGGGAGGGTAACAGATACGCAGTATTTT. Encoded protein: CSVDLGSGRVTDTQYF.